Below, 28 T cell receptor beta chains from the same sample are listed, as sequenced in a study of early T cells in non-severe SARS-CoV-2 infection. MiXCR, run by TCRdb on the 5' RACE reads, gives a single entry per CDR3 protein. The sample shows tens of thousands of distinct CDR3 sequences, roughly 6% of them seen only once. Material: whole blood. These receptors all come from an adult who was a healthcare worker with PCR-confirmed SARS-CoV-2 infection or an uninfected control (not recorded which).

The sample holds many counts of this clonotype. This chain links TRBV7-8 with TRBJ2-1; 13 bases are a match to TRBD2. Germline CDR1 and CDR2: SGHVS and FQNEAQ. The ends lost 4 bases at V and 7 bases at J; junction bases unmatched: 7. The CDR3 length is 16 residues. CDR3 amino acids: CASSSTSGRGWNEQFF. CDR3 DNA: TGTGCCAGCAGCTCTACTAGCGGGAGGGGTTGGAATGAGCAGTTCTTC.

The rearrangement joins TRBV11-3 to TRBJ2-1, with 10 bases identical to TRBD1. The V segment lost 5 bases and the J segment 10 bases; nucleotides outside the gene matches: 11. The CDR3 totals 15 residues. Germline V gene data show CDR1 as SGHNT and CDR2 as YENEEA. CDR3 region: CASSQGQGSSQEQFF. For the CDR3, the DNA is TGTGCCAGCAGCCAGGGACAGGGGTCGTCGCAGGAGCAGTTCTTC.

The V and J genes are TRBV10-3 and TRBJ2-6; the D gene is possibly TRBD2 (5 bases). The V gene's germline CDR1 is ENHRY and CDR2 SYGVKD. Deletions cut 7 bases from V and 0 bases from J, with 13 bases between. This CDR3 contains 16 residues. The CDR3, as DNA: TGTGCCATCAATCCCCACCGGGACTCTGGGGCCAACGTCCTGACTTTC. It encodes CAINPHRDSGANVLTF.

This clonotype was counted between two and nine times. This chain uses TRBV5-1 with TRBJ1-4; 11 bases line up with TRBD1. Germline V gene lookup returns CDR1 SGHRS and CDR2 YFSETQ. Trimming cost V 3 bases and J 8 bases; bases outside gene matches: 0. This CDR3 comprises 13 residues. Here the CDR3 reads CASSWDRGEKLFF. CDR3 in DNA: TGCGCCAGCAGCTGGGACAGGGGGGAAAAACTGTTTTTT.

This clonotype is medium-sized (0.01 to 0.1%) in the sample. The chain recombines TRBV9 with TRBJ2-5, with TRBD2 identical over 10 bases. From germline, CDR1 is SGDLS and CDR2 YYNGEE. With V trimmed by 0 bases and J by 4 bases, 9 bases remained unmatched. CDR3 size: 17 residues. CDR3 region: CASSVAGSGRSGETQYF. The CDR3 DNA sequence: TGTGCCAGCAGCGTAGCTGGTAGCGGGAGGTCGGGAGAGACCCAGTACTTC.

The chain combines TRBV12-3 or TRBV12-4 with TRBJ1-2; 7 nucleotides align to TRBD1. The CDR3 runs to 14 residues. The J segment lost 1 base and the V segment lost 5 bases, leaving 4 bases of the junction unmatched. CDR3 bases: TGTGCCAGCAGTCCCGGGACAGTTAACTATGGCTACACCTTC. Residues: CASSPGTVNYGYTF.

In its sample, this clonotype is medium-sized. V is TRBV29-1 and J is TRBJ2-7, with D tentatively TRBD2 (6 bases). The CDR3 covers 15 residues. Looked up from germline, CDR1 is SQVTM and CDR2 is ANQGSEA. Trimming stripped 6 bases from V and 4 bases from J, with 22 bases between. CDR3 loop: CSVIQASAGRYEQYF. The CDR3 nucleotides are TGCAGCGTGATCCAGGCTAGCGCCGGCCGTTACGAGCAGTACTTC.

The rearrangement links TRBV4-1 to TRBJ1-6; no definite D call. This CDR3 has 15 residues. V was clipped by 0 bases and J by 7 bases, with 10 bases between them. Germline V gene sequence: CDR1 MGHRA, CDR2 YSYEKL. In DNA, the CDR3 is TGCGCCAGCAGCCAAGATCGTCAGCCCAATTCACCCCTCCACTTT. It is translated as CASSQDRQPNSPLHF.

The chain is built from TRBV4-1 and TRBJ2-5; TRBD2 agrees at 7 bases. Germline CDR1 is MGHRA and CDR2 is YSYEKL. Losses at the gene ends were 1 base for V and 5 bases for J; bases not matched to a gene: 4. CDR3 size: 14 residues. This chain's CDR3 is CASSQAGGPETQYF. Written as DNA, the CDR3 is TGCGCCAGCAGCCAAGCGGGAGGTCCCGAGACCCAGTACTTC.

This clonotype was seen at least ten times. The chain couples TRBV20-1 to TRBJ1-4; 7 bases agree with TRBD1. Germline CDR1 DFQATT, CDR2 SNEGSKA (reference sequence). The V gene end was trimmed by 2 bases and the J gene end by 5 bases; junction bases not matched to a gene: 11. The CDR3 runs to 16 residues. The CDR3 region is CSARTLPGTENEKLFF. The CDR3, as DNA: TGCAGTGCTAGAACACTACCCGGGACAGAAAATGAAAAACTGTTTTTT.

This clonotype was observed at least ten times. V usage is TRBV29-1 and J usage is TRBJ2-5; D not resolved. The CDR3 runs 11 residues. Trimming stripped 4 bases from V and 5 bases from J, with 8 bases between. Germline-derived CDR1 and CDR2 are SQVTM and ANQGSEA. CDR3 sequence reads: CSVGLGETQYF. The CDR3 DNA reads as TGCAGCGTTGGTTTAGGCGAGACCCAGTACTTC.

This clonotype rates as medium-sized. The chain links TRBV29-1 to TRBJ1-2, with D unresolved. Trimming left V 4 bases short and J 1 base short, with 4 bases between. The CDR3 is 11 residues long. The V gene's germline CDR1 is SQVTM and CDR2 ANQGSEA. The CDR3 region has the DNA TGCAGCGTTGGGGATAACTATGGCTACACCTTC. As protein: CSVGDNYGYTF.

The chain combines TRBV6-6 with TRBJ1-6, with D maybe TRBD1 (5 bases). Per the germline V gene, CDR1 is MNHNY and CDR2 is SVGAGI (reference sequence). This CDR3 is 14 amino acids long. Trimming cost V 6 bases and J 4 bases, with 10 bases left between them. CDR3 sequence: CASSKDSYNSPLHF. The CDR3 nucleotides are TGTGCCAGCAGCAAAGACAGTTATAATTCACCCCTCCACTTT.

The rearrangement uses TRBV6-2 or TRBV6-3 and TRBJ2-3; TRBD1 aligns across 11 bases. CDR1 and CDR2 from the germline V gene are MNHEY and SVGEGT. V shed 7 bases and J 10 bases; nucleotides not matched to a gene: 7. The CDR3 length is 13 residues. CDR3 residues: CASTTGQGAAQYF. CDR3 DNA sequence: TGTGCCAGCACCACAGGACAGGGGGCAGCGCAGTATTTT.

This clonotype has more than one count but fewer than ten. This chain uses TRBV12-3 or TRBV12-4 with TRBJ1-3, with no clear D. The CDR3 covers 14 residues. Between the trimmed V and J ends, which lost 4 bases and 3 bases, there was a span of 10 bases. The CDR3 here is CASSSAGSGNTIYF. CDR3 coding DNA: TGTGCCAGCAGTTCCGCGGGAAGTGGAAACACCATATATTTT.

CDR3 region: CSAPVLAGIYNEQFF. CDR3 nucleotide sequence: TGCAGTGCCCCCGTACTAGCGGGTATTTACAATGAGCAGTTCTTC. This sequence joins TRBV20-1 and TRBJ2-1, with 9 positions matching TRBD2. The J segment lost 4 bases and the V segment lost 6 bases, leaving 10 bases of the junction unmatched. This CDR3 has 15 residues. Germline CDR1 is DFQATT and CDR2 is SNEGSKA (reference sequence).

This clonotype was seen a handful of times. The chain combines TRBV9 with TRBJ2-5, with TRBD2 matching 8 bases. From germline, CDR1 is SGDLS and CDR2 YYNGEE. The CDR3 covers 15 residues. V was clipped by 0 bases and J by 4 bases; unmatched bases: 5. This CDR3 reads CASSVGTSIAETQYF. The CDR3 coding sequence is TGTGCCAGCAGCGTAGGGACTAGCATCGCAGAGACCCAGTACTTC. The whole variable domain, remainder taken from reference TRBV9 and TRBJ2-5, is DSGVTQTPKHLITATGQRVTLRCSPRSGDLSVYWYQQSLDQGLQFLIQYYNGEERAKGNILERFSAQQFPDLHSELNLSSLELGDSALYFCASSVGTSIAETQYFGPGTRLLVL.

The sample holds many counts of this clonotype. The CDR3 sequence is CASSIPRSEAFF. DNA of the CDR3: TGTGCCAGCAGTATCCCACGCAGTGAAGCTTTCTTT. The chain combines TRBV28 with TRBJ1-1, with D hard to call. Germline CDR1 MDHEN, CDR2 SYDVKM. There are 12 residues in the CDR3. Trimming left V 5 bases short and J 7 bases short, with 11 bases between.

This clonotype was counted a few times. J is TRBJ2-1 and V is TRBV14; 9 nucleotides align to TRBD1. The CDR3 has 14 residues. Germline V CDR1 and CDR2: SGHDN, FVKESK. The V gene end was trimmed by 2 bases and the J gene end by 7 bases; junction bases not matched to a gene: 3. This CDR3 reads CASSQRTGVNEQFF. As DNA, the CDR3 is TGTGCCAGCAGCCAACGGACAGGGGTGAATGAGCAGTTCTTC.

This clonotype was recorded a few times. This chain joins TRBV5-1 and TRBJ1-6; D might be TRBD1 (5 bases). Trimming took off 2 bases at V and 9 bases at J, with 12 bases between the two ends. Germline V gene data show CDR1 as SGHRS and CDR2 as YFSETQ. The CDR3 has 14 amino acids. The CDR3 here is CASSFWGRPSPLHF. CDR3 DNA sequence: TGCGCCAGCAGCTTTTGGGGGAGACCTTCACCCCTCCACTTT.

The chain joins TRBV27 to TRBJ2-3; a possible D gene is TRBD2 (6 bases). V was trimmed by 8 bases and J by 6 bases, leaving 15 bases between them. Germline V gene lookup returns CDR1 MNHEY and CDR2 SMNVEV (reference sequence). CDR3 length equals 13 residues. This CDR3 reads CASGGTLSDTQYF. CDR3 nucleotide sequence: TGTGCCAGCGGAGGGACGCTATCCGATACGCAGTATTTT.

The gene calls are TRBV6-5 and TRBJ2-7; no definite D call. Trimming shortened V by 6 bases and J by 1 base, and 13 bases separated the two germline ends. Germline CDR1 MNHEY, CDR2 SVGAGI. The CDR3 is 14 residues long. Here the CDR3 DNA reads TGTGCCAGCAGCGCCGGTATTTTTTCCTACGAGCAGTACTTC. Its translation is CASSAGIFSYEQYF.

This clonotype appeared a few times. V usage is TRBV20-1 and J usage is TRBJ1-1; maybe TRBD1 (5 bases). This CDR3 is 10 amino acids long. Germline V gene lookup returns CDR1 DFQATT and CDR2 SNEGSKA (reference sequence). Trimming pared 4 bases from V and 11 bases from J, leaving 11 bases between. The DNA of the CDR3 is TGCAGTGCTACGGGGGTTGGGGCTTTCTTT. Protein sequence: CSATGVGAFF.

In its sample, this clonotype was seen many times. The chain links TRBV7-6 to TRBJ2-2, with D perhaps matching TRBD2 (6 bases). V was cut by 6 bases and J by 2 bases, with 10 bases left in between. Germline V lookup: CDR1 SGHVS, CDR2 FNYEAQ. The CDR3 covers 14 residues. CDR3: CASREGPNTGELFF. The CDR3 region has the DNA TGTGCCAGCAGGGAGGGCCCAAACACCGGGGAGCTGTTTTTT.

This clonotype was seen more than once but under ten times. V usage is TRBV7-9 and J usage is TRBJ2-7; D ambiguous. This CDR3 spans 12 amino acids. Trimming left V 8 bases short and J 7 bases short, with 15 bases between. From germline, CDR1 is SEHNR and CDR2 FQNEAQ (reference sequence). The CDR3 DNA sequence: TGTGCCAGCGCGACTTCTATTGATGAGCAGTACTTC. Translation gives CASATSIDEQYF.

This clonotype was seen ten or more times. This rearrangement joins TRBV25-1 to TRBJ2-2, with D perhaps assigned TRBD1 or TRBD2 (5 bases each). This CDR3 region has 13 residues. The V gene's germline CDR1 is MGHDK and CDR2 SYGVNS. Trimming left V 3 bases short and J 7 bases short, with 9 bases between. The CDR3 DNA sequence: TGTGCCAGCAGTGATTGGGGGAGCGGGGAGCTGTTTTTT. It translates to CASSDWGSGELFF.

This clonotype was seen ten or more times. The gene calls are TRBV4-3 and TRBJ2-1, with TRBD2 matching 7 bases. Germline trimming cut 5 bases from V and 8 bases from J; bases unmatched to any gene: 9. From germline, CDR1 is LGHNA and CDR2 YSLEER. This CDR3 spans 14 amino acids. The CDR3 DNA reads TGCGCCAGCAGCGCGGGACTATCCTTGGATGAGCAGTTCTTC. Translation: CASSAGLSLDEQFF.

This clonotype appeared a few times. The CDR3 DNA is TGTGCCAGCAGCTTAGAGGATACAGATACGCAGTATTTT. Residues: CASSLEDTDTQYF. The chain recombines TRBV7-3 with TRBJ2-3; D gene uncertain. The CDR3 extends over 13 amino acids. Germline lookup yields CDR1 SGHTA and CDR2 FQGTGA. V was pared by 2 bases and J by 3 bases, with 6 bases between.